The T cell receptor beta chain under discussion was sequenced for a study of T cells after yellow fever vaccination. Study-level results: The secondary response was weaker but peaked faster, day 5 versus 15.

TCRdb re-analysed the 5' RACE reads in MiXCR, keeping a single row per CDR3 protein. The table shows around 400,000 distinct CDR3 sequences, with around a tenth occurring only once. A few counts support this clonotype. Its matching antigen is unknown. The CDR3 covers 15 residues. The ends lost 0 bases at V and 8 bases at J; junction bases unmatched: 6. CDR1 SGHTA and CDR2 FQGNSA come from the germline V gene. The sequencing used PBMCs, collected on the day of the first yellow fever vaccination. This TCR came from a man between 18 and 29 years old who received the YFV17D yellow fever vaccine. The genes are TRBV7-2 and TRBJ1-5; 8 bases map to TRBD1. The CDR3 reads CASSLAGQGSEPQHF. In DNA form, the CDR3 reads TGTGCCAGCAGCTTAGCTGGACAGGGTAGCGAGCCCCAGCATTTT.